This T cell receptor beta chain was identified in a study of patients and donors after allogeneic stem cell transplantation. V gave up 5 bases and J gave up 9 bases, with 9 bases separating them. The CDR3 is 11 residues long. TCRdb called the RT-PCR reads again in MiXCR, with one record for every CDR3 protein. The table records roughly 880,000 distinct CDR3 sequences, about a sixth of them present only once. Sequenced input: blood, either unsorted or a sorted T cell fraction (not recorded which). This receptor was obtained from a human donor who was either an allogeneic HSCT recipient or a stem cell or donor lymphocyte infusion donor (not recorded which). It is not recorded whose cells these are; they may come from a transplant donor. V and J are TRBV12-3 or TRBV12-4 and TRBJ2-3; D is unclear. CDR3 DNA: TGTGCCAGCAGTGAAAGAGTAACGCAGTATTTT. Encoded protein: CASSERVTQYF.